This T cell receptor beta chain was observed in a study of T cell responses to AZD1222 COVID-19 vaccine. Data came from immunoSEQ multiplex PCR; TCRdb stores just in-frame clones and leaves some out. The table shows around 90,000 clones, with roughly 89% occurring only once. V was shortened by 1 base and J by 3 bases, with 15 bases between the two germline ends. The CDR3 covers 15 residues. Germline-derived CDR1 and CDR2 are SQVTM and ANQGSEA. Sequences were derived from peripheral blood, sampled on day 0 of MenACWY control vaccination. The sequence came from an adult in good health. The chain combines TRBV29-1 with TRBJ1-2; TRBD1 is a possible D gene (6 bases). This chain's CDR3 is CSVEGPRGGDYGYTF. For the CDR3, the DNA is TGCAGCGTTGAAGGCCCCAGGGGAGGGGACTATGGCTACACCTTC. The full variable domain, in which reference TRBV29-1 and TRBJ1-2 provide the parts outside the CDR3, is SAVISQKPSRDICQRGTSLTIQCQVDSQVTMMFWYRQQPGQSLTLIATANQGSEATYESGFVIDKFPISRPNLTFSTLTVSNMSPEDSSIYLCSVEGPRGGDYGYTFGSGTRLTVV.